This T cell receptor beta chain came from a study of T-cell memory formation after mild COVID-19. MiXCR, run by TCRdb on the 5' RACE reads, gives a single entry per CDR3 protein. The data show around 320,000 distinct CDR3 sequences, under 30% seen once. Trimming cost V 3 bases and J 3 bases, with 8 bases left between them. Germline V lookup: CDR1 DFQATT, CDR2 SNEGSKA (reference sequence). This CDR3 spans 13 amino acids. The receptor was isolated from an adult woman who had mild COVID-19 (a few samples of this study predate the infection). Cell type and time point are not known. This chain joins TRBV20-1 and TRBJ2-2; TRBD1 is a possible D gene (6 bases). Sequenced material: PBMCs or a T cell subset sorted from them (not recorded which). This CDR3 reads CSARSGDTGELFF. CDR3 DNA: TGCAGTGCTAGGTCAGGGGACACCGGGGAGCTGTTTTTT.